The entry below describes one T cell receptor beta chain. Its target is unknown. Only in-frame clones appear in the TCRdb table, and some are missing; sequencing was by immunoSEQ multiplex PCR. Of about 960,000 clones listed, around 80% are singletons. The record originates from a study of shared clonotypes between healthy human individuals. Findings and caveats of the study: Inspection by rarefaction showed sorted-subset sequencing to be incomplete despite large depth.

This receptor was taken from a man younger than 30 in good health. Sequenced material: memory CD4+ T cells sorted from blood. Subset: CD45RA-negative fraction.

The CDR3 region has the DNA TGCAGTGCTAGATTCAACACTGAAGCTTTCTTT. Protein sequence: CSARFNTEAFF. The J gene is TRBJ1-1, the V gene TRBV20-1; D gene uncertain. Trimming pared 2 bases from V and 2 bases from J, leaving 3 bases between. The length of the CDR3 is 11 residues. The germline V gene encodes CDR1 DFQATT and CDR2 SNEGSKA (reference sequence).